A single sample gave rise to the 19 T cell receptor beta chains below, sequenced in a study of blood T cells in healthy people across ages. Alongside a J-beta primer mix, a sample-barcoded 5' primer served in a second PCR lasting roughly 7 to 11 cycles. MiXCR, applied by TCRdb to the 5' RACE reads, yields one record per CDR3 protein. Seen here are around 500,000 distinct CDR3 sequences, about 26% observed once, and the top ten hold about 3.3%. These sequences were also reported in another study, on T cells of mothers and their children.

The source material was blood. These receptors originate from a boy under 10 years old in good health.

This clonotype was picked up a small number of times. This is likely a read error, given that the CDR3 carries no conserved phenylalanine or tryptophan at its end. Because the CDR3's place on the DNA is in doubt, the DNA is left out and the CDR3 is given as listed by TCRdb. The gene calls are TRBV7-9 and TRBJ1-1; the table's TRBD1 call for D was not verified on the DNA. The CDR3 is 12 amino acids in total, end residues counted. The germline V gene encodes CDR1 SEHNR and CDR2 FQNEAQ (reference sequence). The CDR3 region is CASSLPGPVFCI.

This clonotype occurred a few times. This rearrangement joins TRBV7-9 to TRBJ2-3, with 7 bases that match TRBD1. This CDR3 is built from 15 residues. Per the germline V gene, CDR1 is SEHNR and CDR2 is FQNEAQ (reference sequence). The V gene end was trimmed by 1 base and the J gene end by 5 bases; junction bases not matched to a gene: 6. The CDR3 DNA sequence: TGTGCCAGCAGCTTAGTTCTGACAGGGAAAGATACGCAGTATTTT. Translated: CASSLVLTGKDTQYF. The full variable domain, its missing parts supplied by reference TRBV7-9 and TRBJ2-3, is DTGVSQNPRHKITKRGQNVTFRCDPISEHNRLYWYRQTLGQGPEFLTYFQNEAQLEKSRLLSDRFSAERPKGSFSTLEIQRTEQGDSAMYLCASSLVLTGKDTQYFGPGTRLTVL.

The chain carries TRBV30 and TRBJ1-2, with D hard to call. V was cut by 0 bases and J by 7 bases, with 9 bases left in between. This CDR3 contains 12 residues. Germline lookup yields CDR1 GTSNPN and CDR2 SVGIG (reference sequence). The CDR3, as DNA: TGTGCCTGGAGTGTATCTGAATCTGGCTACACCTTC. Translated, it gives CAWSVSESGYTF.

The rearrangement links TRBV5-4 to TRBJ2-7, with 7 nucleotides matching TRBD2. This CDR3 is built from 16 residues. In germline, CDR1 is SGHNT, CDR2 YYREEE (reference sequence). V trimming: 4 bases; J trimming: 2 bases; junction bases outside the gene matches: 12. The CDR3 bases are TGTGCCAGCAGCCATGCAAGAGCGGGAACCACCTACGAGCAGTACTTC. Translated, it gives CASSHARAGTTYEQYF.

This clonotype turned up a few times. This rearrangement joins TRBV7-9 to TRBJ2-5; D is possibly TRBD1 or TRBD2 (5 bases each). With the DNA end fitting TRBJ2-7 better, the J assignment may be wrong. The CDR3 loop spans 12 amino acids. Germline values: CDR1 SEHNR, CDR2 FQNEAQ (reference sequence). In DNA, the CDR3 is TGTGCCGTGTCGGGACGGAACTACGAGCAGTACTTC. The encoded protein is CAVSGRNYEQYF.

This clonotype has only a few counts. J is TRBJ2-1 and V is TRBV9; D might be TRBD2 (6 bases). Germline V gene sequence: CDR1 SGDLS, CDR2 YYNGEE. V lost 3 bases to trimming and J lost 0 bases, with 10 bases between them. This CDR3 contains 15 residues. The CDR3 nucleotides are TGTGCCAGCAGCGGGGACTGGATCTCCTACAATGAGCAGTTCTTC. Its translation is CASSGDWISYNEQFF.

This clonotype appeared a few times. The V gene is TRBV27, the J gene TRBJ2-5; TRBD2 is a possible D gene (6 bases). Germline-derived CDR1 and CDR2 are MNHEY and SMNVEV (reference sequence). The length of the CDR3 is 15 residues. Trimming shortened V by 3 bases and J by 2 bases, and 13 bases separated the two germline ends. The CDR3 DNA reads as TGTGCCAGCAGTTTCGGGGGTCGGGCACAAGAGACCCAGTACTTC. Encoded protein: CASSFGGRAQETQYF.

This rearrangement joins TRBV2 to TRBJ1-2, with D hard to call. This CDR3 is 11 amino acids long. The V end was cut by 8 bases, the J end by 8 bases, with 12 bases between. Germline V lookup: CDR1 SNHLY, CDR2 FYNNEI. CDR3 sequence reads: CASRVLGGYTF. CDR3 nucleotides: TGTGCCAGCCGGGTTCTAGGGGGCTACACCTTC. The whole variable domain, remainder taken from reference TRBV2 and TRBJ1-2, is EPEVTQTPSHQVTQMGQEVILRCVPISNHLYFYWYRQILGQKVEFLVSFYNNEISEKSEIFDDQFSVERPDGSNFTLKIRSTKLEDSAMYFCASRVLGGYTFGSGTRLTVV.

The genes are TRBV6-1 and TRBJ2-7; 7 bases are shared with TRBD2. With V trimmed by 6 bases and J by 2 bases, 4 bases remained unmatched. Germline V CDR1 and CDR2: MNHNS, SASEGT. The CDR3 consists of 13 residues. The CDR3 spells CASRGTTPYEQYF. The CDR3 DNA reads TGTGCCAGCAGGGGGACTACCCCCTACGAGCAGTACTTC.

The CDR3 DNA is TGTGCCAGCAGTTACGACAGGGGTGGCTATGGCTACACCTTC. Protein product: CASSYDRGGYGYTF. J is TRBJ1-2 and V is TRBV27; 8 bases align to TRBD1. Germline V lookup: CDR1 MNHEY, CDR2 SMNVEV (reference sequence). CDR3 length equals 14 residues. J gave up 4 bases and V 4 bases, and 5 bases lay outside the gene matches.

This clonotype was seen more than once but under ten times. J is TRBJ2-5 and V is TRBV20-1; TRBD2 matches 16 bases. The CDR3 covers 17 residues. With 3 bases clipped from V and 1 base from J, the junction kept 5 bases outside the gene matches. Germline CDR1 reads DFQATT; CDR2 reads SNEGSKA (reference sequence). CDR3 amino acids: CSARPGLAGGFQETQYF. The CDR3, as DNA: TGCAGTGCTAGGCCGGGACTAGCGGGAGGGTTCCAAGAGACCCAGTACTTC.

In regard to this clonotype: Germline and junction disagree at one end, which may indicate a read error. The rearrangement links TRBV12-3 or TRBV12-4 to TRBJ1-5; the D is unclear. The length of the CDR3 is 12 residues. As DNA, the CDR3 is TGTGTCAGCAGTTTTCGGGTACAGCCCCAGCATTTT. The encoded protein is CVSSFRVQPQHF.

V is TRBV6-1 and J is TRBJ2-7; possibly TRBD1 or TRBD2 for D (5 bases each). The CDR3 has 16 amino acids. V was shortened by 5 bases and J by 0 bases, with 17 bases between the two germline ends. Germline assignment: CDR1 MNHNS and CDR2 SASEGT. Here the CDR3 DNA reads TGTGCCAGCAGTCCTCGTCGGGACGGTAGCTCCTACGAGCAGTACTTC. It specifies CASSPRRDGSSYEQYF.

The V gene is TRBV30, the J gene TRBJ1-3; D unclear. The CDR3 is 11 residues long. Per the germline V gene, CDR1 is GTSNPN and CDR2 is SVGIG (reference sequence). V gave up 5 bases and J gave up 4 bases, with 6 bases separating them. The chain's CDR3 is CAWLRGNTIYF. CDR3 DNA sequence: TGTGCCTGGTTGAGGGGAAACACCATATATTTT. Using reference TRBV30 and TRBJ1-3 for the parts outside the CDR3, the full variable domain is SQTIHQWPATLVQPVGSPLSLECTVEGTSNPNLYWYRQAAGRGLQLLFYSVGIGQISSEVPQNLSASRPQDRQFILSSKKLLLSDSGFYLCAWLRGNTIYFGEGSWLTVV.

Only a few counts were recorded for this clonotype. This chain uses TRBV30 with TRBJ2-2; 10 bases agree with TRBD1. The J segment lost 6 bases and the V segment lost 3 bases, leaving 13 bases of the junction unmatched. CDR3 length: 17 amino acids. Germline V gives CDR1 GTSNPN, CDR2 SVGIG (reference sequence). This CDR3 is CAWSLTGGVRSPGELFF. Here the CDR3 DNA reads TGTGCCTGGAGCCTGACAGGGGGCGTGAGGTCTCCCGGGGAGCTGTTTTTT.

This clonotype was detected once. The gene calls are TRBV4-3 and TRBJ2-3; 8 bases align to TRBD2. This CDR3 comprises 16 residues. Trimming cost V 0 bases and J 4 bases; bases outside gene matches: 6. In germline, CDR1 is LGHNA, CDR2 YSLEER. Here the CDR3 reads CASSQDVSGSPDTQYF. The CDR3 DNA reads TGCGCCAGCAGCCAAGATGTAAGCGGGAGCCCAGATACGCAGTATTTT.

The rearrangement uses TRBV18 and TRBJ2-7, with 7 bases lining up with TRBD1. The junction had 1 base not matched to a gene; V was cut back by 2 bases and J by 0 bases. CDR1 KGHSH and CDR2 LQKENI come from the germline V gene. This CDR3 has 14 residues. CDR3 coding DNA: TGTGCCAGCTCACCAGGGACAGACTCCTACGAGCAGTACTTC. Its translation is CASSPGTDSYEQYF.

This chain uses TRBV7-9 with TRBJ2-5; TRBD1 aligns across 12 bases. Germline assignment: CDR1 SEHNR and CDR2 FQNEAQ (reference sequence). J was trimmed by 4 bases and V by 4 bases; bases with no gene match: 4. The CDR3 contains 15 residues. The CDR3 reads CASSSWDRGLETQYF. The DNA for the CDR3 is TGTGCCAGCAGCTCTTGGGACAGGGGGCTAGAGACCCAGTACTTC.

The chain couples TRBV5-1 to TRBJ2-5, with D possibly being TRBD1 or TRBD2 (5 bases each). The V gene lost 3 bases and the J gene lost 5 bases, with 14 bases spanning the gap. The CDR3 totals 14 residues. From germline, CDR1 is SGHRS and CDR2 YFSETQ. The CDR3 coding sequence is TGCGCCAGCAGCTCCGGGACCCCCCGGGAGACCCAGTACTTC. Protein: CASSSGTPRETQYF.